Presented here are 29 T cell receptor beta chains from one specimen sequenced in a study of siplizumab effects on memory and regulatory T cells. Repertoires were generated with immunoSEQ multiplex PCR, while TCRdb's copy carries only in-frame clones and drops some. The top ten hold more than 2.5% of the sample, which has some 97,000 clones, approximately 91% seen once. Input material: CD4+ T cells sorted from blood. These receptors all stem from a human donor in good health. Some clones in this sample may be carry-over from other donors' samples.

The rearrangement joins TRBV19 to TRBJ2-7; D may be TRBD2 (7 bases). The CDR3 runs 16 residues. V lost 9 bases to trimming and J lost 2 bases, with 23 bases between them. Germline CDR1 and CDR2: LNHDA and SQIVND (reference sequence). The CDR3 DNA is TGTGCCAGCCAAATACGGGGAGGGGGATACGCCTACGAGCAGTACTTC. The encoded protein is CASQIRGGGYAYEQYF.

The V gene is TRBV29-1, the J gene TRBJ2-2; D not certain. The germline V and J ends were trimmed by 6 bases and 1 base, with 15 bases remaining between them. In germline, CDR1 is SQVTM, CDR2 ANQGSEA. This CDR3 has 15 amino acids. CDR3 sequence (DNA): TGCAGCGTCTCCCAGATAAACAAGAACACCGGGGAGCTGTTTTTT. Protein product: CSVSQINKNTGELFF.

CDR3 protein: CASSTGTGDAGELFF. The DNA for the CDR3 is TGTGCCAGCAGTACCGGGACAGGGGACGCCGGGGAGCTGTTTTTT. This chain joins TRBV6-4 and TRBJ2-2; 10 bases match TRBD1. Germline CDR1 MRHNA, CDR2 SNTAGT. V lost 5 bases to trimming and J lost 6 bases; unmatched junction nucleotides: 6. This CDR3 contains 15 residues.

The chain recombines TRBV6-1 with TRBJ2-3; D unresolved. Germline loops: CDR1 MNHNS, CDR2 SASEGT. CDR3 length: 12 amino acids. The V gene lost 6 bases and the J gene lost 5 bases, with 9 bases spanning the gap. CDR3 in amino acids: CASRVTEDTQYF. The CDR3 DNA sequence: TGTGCCAGCAGGGTCACGGAAGATACGCAGTATTTT.

The rearrangement links TRBV5-1 to TRBJ1-1; weak D call: TRBD1 (5 bases). The germline V gene encodes CDR1 SGHRS and CDR2 YFSETQ. The V end was cut by 4 bases, the J end by 4 bases, with 14 bases between. This CDR3 is built from 14 residues. In DNA, the CDR3 is TGCGCCAGCAGCCCTGGGATGGGGGGCACTGAAGCTTTCTTT. It translates to CASSPGMGGTEAFF. The variable domain in full, with the rest retrieved from reference TRBV5-1 and TRBJ1-1, is KAGVTQTPRYLIKTRGQQVTLSCSPISGHRSVSWYQQTPGQGLQFLFEYFSETQRNKGNFPGRFSGRQFSNSRSEMNVSTLELGDSALYLCASSPGMGGTEAFFGQGTRLTVV.

This clone was counted between two and nine times. The chain employs TRBV5-1 and TRBJ1-2; D gene unclear. From germline, CDR1 is SGHRS and CDR2 YFSETQ. The V gene lost 2 bases and the J gene lost 3 bases, with 8 bases spanning the gap. The CDR3 has 13 residues. This CDR3 reads CASSFLGDYGYTF. CDR3 DNA: TGCGCCAGCAGCTTTCTGGGTGACTATGGCTACACCTTC. Full variable domain (outside the CDR3, taken from reference TRBV5-1 and TRBJ1-2): KAGVTQTPRYLIKTRGQQVTLSCSPISGHRSVSWYQQTPGQGLQFLFEYFSETQRNKGNFPGRFSGRQFSNSRSEMNVSTLELGDSALYLCASSFLGDYGYTFGSGTRLTVV.

The rearrangement uses TRBV29-1 and TRBJ1-1; D perhaps matches TRBD1 (6 bases). This CDR3 has 16 residues. Germline loops: CDR1 SQVTM, CDR2 ANQGSEA. Trimming removed 2 bases from V and 1 base from J, with 17 bases in between. The CDR3 sequence is CSVELRGGIENTEAFF. CDR3 nucleotide sequence: TGCAGCGTTGAACTCAGGGGTGGTATTGAGAACACTGAAGCTTTCTTT.

This clone showed up just a few times. The V and J genes are TRBV30 and TRBJ1-5, with 8 bases identical to TRBD1. The trim removed 5 bases at V and 4 bases at J, leaving 1 base unmatched. This CDR3 spans 12 amino acids. Germline CDR1 and CDR2: GTSNPN and SVGIG (reference sequence). The CDR3 loop is CAWDRGNQPQHF. DNA for the CDR3: TGTGCCTGGGACAGGGGTAATCAGCCCCAGCATTTT. Combining the CDR3 with reference TRBV30 and TRBJ1-5 gives the whole variable domain SQTIHQWPATLVQPVGSPLSLECTVEGTSNPNLYWYRQAAGRGLQLLFYSVGIGQISSEVPQNLSASRPQDRQFILSSKKLLLSDSGFYLCAWDRGNQPQHFGDGTRLSIL.

The genes are TRBV6-1 and TRBJ2-7; 10 bases are shared with TRBD1. The CDR3 runs 14 residues. Germline V gene data show CDR1 as MNHNS and CDR2 as SASEGT. Trimming took 7 bases from V and 6 from J; bases not matched to a gene: 9. The CDR3 DNA reads TGTGCCAGCACTCGGGACAGGGGTATGGGCGAGCAGTACTTC. Translating it yields CASTRDRGMGEQYF.

J is TRBJ1-2 and V is TRBV10-3, with 10 bases fitting TRBD1. The CDR3 runs 16 residues. The J segment lost 8 bases and the V segment lost 3 bases, leaving 12 bases of the junction unmatched. Germline V CDR1 and CDR2: ENHRY, SYGVKD. The CDR3 DNA follows: TGTGCCATCAGTGAAGGTACGACAGGGGGCGTCTTGGGCTACACCTTC. This encodes CAISEGTTGGVLGYTF.

J is TRBJ1-1 and V is TRBV27; D unclear. The CDR3 loop spans 13 amino acids. With 3 bases removed from V and 1 base from J, the gap between germline ends came to 6 bases. CDR1 is MNHEY and CDR2 is SMNVEV in the germline V gene (reference sequence). CDR3 amino acids: CASSFIGNTEAFF. The CDR3 DNA is TGTGCCAGCAGTTTCATTGGGAACACTGAAGCTTTCTTT.

The rearrangement joins TRBV7-3 to TRBJ1-3; 7 bases agree with TRBD1. The CDR3 has 16 amino acids. Per germline, CDR1 SGHTA and CDR2 FQGTGA. The V segment lost 5 bases and the J segment 3 bases; nucleotides outside the gene matches: 10. The CDR3 protein is CASSLGVRGIGNTIYF. In DNA, the CDR3 is TGTGCCAGCAGCCTAGGCGTCAGGGGGATTGGAAACACCATATATTTT. The complete variable domain, with remaining parts taken from reference TRBV7-3 and TRBJ1-3, reads GAGVSQTPSNKVTEKGKYVELRCDPISGHTALYWYRQSLGQGPEFLIYFQGTGAADDSGLPNDRFFAVRPEGSVSTLKIQRTERGDSAVYLCASSLGVRGIGNTIYFGEGSWLTVV.

The gene calls are TRBV19 and TRBJ1-2; perhaps TRBD1 as D (6 bases). The CDR3 runs to 14 residues. Germline CDR1 LNHDA, CDR2 SQIVND (reference sequence). V dropped 0 bases and J dropped 7 bases, with 12 bases sitting between them. The DNA for the CDR3 is TGTGCCAGTAGTATAGATCGGACAGCGGGTGGCTACACCTTC. Translating gives CASSIDRTAGGYTF.

In this sample, this clone turned up a few times. The J gene is TRBJ2-2, the V gene TRBV7-8, with a tentative D call TRBD2 (6 bases). The CDR3 runs 17 residues. V lost 0 bases, J lost 0 bases, and 11 bases lay in between. CDR1 and CDR2 from the germline V gene are SGHVS and FQNEAQ. CDR3 bases: TGTGCCAGCAGCTTAGCGCGGAGACTAGCGAACACCGGGGAGCTGTTTTTT. It yields the protein CASSLARRLANTGELFF.

This chain connects TRBV19 to TRBJ1-1, with no clear D. Germline V gene lookup returns CDR1 LNHDA and CDR2 SQIVND (reference sequence). V shed 7 bases and J shed 4 bases, with 19 bases lying between them. The CDR3 is 15 amino acids. CDR3 residues: CASIHLGSSGTEAFF. In nucleotides, the CDR3 is TGTGCCAGTATCCATCTCGGCAGCTCGGGCACTGAAGCTTTCTTT. Filled out from reference TRBV19 and TRBJ1-1, the complete variable domain reads DGGITQSPKYLFRKEGQNVTLSCEQNLNHDAMYWYRQDPGQGLRLIYYSQIVNDFQKGDIAEGYSVSREKKESFPLTVTSAQKNPTAFYLCASIHLGSSGTEAFFGQGTRLTVV.

The chain's CDR3 is CASSIRGVGQPQHF. The CDR3, as DNA: TGTGCCAGTAGTATAAGGGGCGTGGGTCAGCCCCAGCATTTT. The chain combines TRBV19 with TRBJ1-5; possibly TRBD1 for D (5 bases). V lost 2 bases, J lost 6 bases, and 11 bases lay in between. From germline, CDR1 is LNHDA and CDR2 SQIVND (reference sequence). The CDR3 is made up of 14 amino acids.

This sequence joins TRBV6-5 and TRBJ2-1, with D unclear. This CDR3 contains 11 residues. Germline CDR1 MNHEY, CDR2 SVGAGI. The germline V and J ends were trimmed by 10 bases and 9 bases, with 13 bases remaining between them. CDR3 coding DNA: TGTGCCACCAACACCTGGGGTGAGCAGTTCTTC. Protein product: CATNTWGEQFF.

DNA for the CDR3: TGTGCCAGTAGTTCAGCCAGACTAGCGGGCCGCACAGATACGCAGTATTTT. Amino acid sequence: CASSSARLAGRTDTQYF. V and J are TRBV19 and TRBJ2-3; TRBD2 agrees at 10 bases. With 5 bases clipped from V and 1 base from J, the junction kept 9 bases outside the gene matches. The CDR3 extends over 17 amino acids. Germline CDR1 LNHDA, CDR2 SQIVND (reference sequence). The variable domain in full, with the rest retrieved from reference TRBV19 and TRBJ2-3, is DGGITQSPKYLFRKEGQNVTLSCEQNLNHDAMYWYRQDPGQGLRLIYYSQIVNDFQKGDIAEGYSVSREKKESFPLTVTSAQKNPTAFYLCASSSARLAGRTDTQYFGPGTRLTVL.

The CDR3 protein is CASSSDQASGTQYF. In DNA, the CDR3 is TGCGCCAGCAGCTCCGACCAGGCCTCCGGGACCCAGTACTTC. The chain employs TRBV5-1 and TRBJ2-5; D gene unclear. Germline V gene lookup returns CDR1 SGHRS and CDR2 YFSETQ. Deletions cut 3 bases from V and 7 bases from J, with 16 bases between. The CDR3 length is 14 residues.

This chain connects TRBV4-1 to TRBJ2-7; D ambiguous. CDR3 length: 14 residues. Trimming pared 1 base from V and 3 bases from J, leaving 10 bases between. Germline CDR1 MGHRA, CDR2 YSYEKL. CDR3: CASSQAILGYEQYF. In DNA, the CDR3 is TGCGCCAGCAGCCAAGCCATCCTGGGCTACGAGCAGTACTTC.

V gene TRBV28 combines with J gene TRBJ2-4; 7 bases map to TRBD1. The CDR3 runs 14 residues. Germline values: CDR1 MDHEN, CDR2 SYDVKM. Losses at the gene ends were 5 bases for V and 7 bases for J; bases not matched to a gene: 8. The CDR3 coding sequence is TGTGCCAGCAGTCCCCGACAGGGAGCCAACATTCAGTACTTC. Residues: CASSPRQGANIQYF.

The chain couples TRBV5-4 to TRBJ1-2; D not resolved. CDR3 size: 13 residues. Germline loops: CDR1 SGHNT, CDR2 YYREEE (reference sequence). V was clipped by 0 bases and J by 4 bases, with 7 bases between them. The CDR3 DNA is TGTGCCAGCAGCTTGGCCAACGGCTATGGCTACACCTTC. It encodes CASSLANGYGYTF.

This chain links TRBV5-1 with TRBJ1-2; D is unresolved. V lost 4 bases and J 8 bases, leaving 18 bases between the germline ends. The CDR3 is made up of 14 amino acids. In germline, CDR1 is SGHRS, CDR2 YFSETQ. The CDR3 nucleotides are TGCGCCAGCAGCCCCGAGCCAGGACCGAGGGGCTACACCTTC. Translation: CASSPEPGPRGYTF.

The chain couples TRBV19 to TRBJ2-4, with TRBD2 matching over 7 bases. Germline V CDR1 and CDR2: LNHDA, SQIVND (reference sequence). The CDR3 sequence is 15 residues long. With V trimmed by 6 bases and J by 2 bases, 7 bases remained unmatched. Here the CDR3 reads CASRGLVWTKNIQYF. The CDR3 coding sequence is TGTGCCAGTAGAGGACTAGTGTGGACCAAAAACATTCAGTACTTC. Full variable domain (missing parts from reference TRBV19 and TRBJ2-4): DGGITQSPKYLFRKEGQNVTLSCEQNLNHDAMYWYRQDPGQGLRLIYYSQIVNDFQKGDIAEGYSVSREKKESFPLTVTSAQKNPTAFYLCASRGLVWTKNIQYFGAGTRLSVL.

The J gene is TRBJ2-5, the V gene TRBV19; tentative D call: TRBD2 (7 bases). This CDR3 has 16 residues. The V and J ends lost 1 base and 2 bases respectively, with 14 bases between them. In germline, CDR1 is LNHDA, CDR2 SQIVND (reference sequence). The CDR3 DNA reads as TGTGCCAGTAGTATAGGGGGGCTAGCGGAACAAGAGACCCAGTACTTC. It encodes CASSIGGLAEQETQYF. Drawing the rest from reference TRBV19 and TRBJ2-5, the complete variable domain is DGGITQSPKYLFRKEGQNVTLSCEQNLNHDAMYWYRQDPGQGLRLIYYSQIVNDFQKGDIAEGYSVSREKKESFPLTVTSAQKNPTAFYLCASSIGGLAEQETQYFGPGTRLLVL.

With respect to this clone: The sample holds other DNA sequences that translate to the same CDR3. The chain joins TRBV5-5 to TRBJ2-7; 13 nucleotides line up with TRBD2. Trimming took 2 bases from V and 2 from J; bases not matched to a gene: 1. From germline, CDR1 is SGHKS and CDR2 YYEKEE (reference sequence). The CDR3 is 15 residues long. The DNA of the CDR3 is TGTGCCAGCAGCTTAGGACTAGCGGGAGCCTACGAGCAGTACTTC. Amino acid sequence: CASSLGLAGAYEQYF.

There are a few counts of this clone. The chain recombines TRBV2 with TRBJ2-4, with D possibly TRBD1 on 5 matching bases. Germline lookup yields CDR1 SNHLY and CDR2 FYNNEI. The CDR3 loop spans 15 amino acids. The germline V and J ends were trimmed by 2 bases and 4 bases, with 12 bases remaining between them. CDR3 amino acids: CASSEKGAGKNIQYF. The CDR3 region has the DNA TGTGCCAGCAGTGAAAAAGGGGCCGGGAAAAACATTCAGTACTTC.

This rearrangement joins TRBV19 to TRBJ1-2; 9 bases align to TRBD1. CDR3 length: 16 amino acids. The V segment lost 5 bases and the J segment 5 bases; nucleotides outside the gene matches: 12. Germline V CDR1 and CDR2: LNHDA, SQIVND (reference sequence). CDR3 coding DNA: TGTGCCAGTAGTTCACAGGGGGCGCAGGACGGGTATGGCTACACCTTC. Translation gives CASSSQGAQDGYGYTF.

The gene calls are TRBV5-4 and TRBJ2-7; the D call may be TRBD1 or TRBD2 (6 bases each). Between the trimmed V and J ends, which lost 2 bases and 6 bases, there was a span of 12 bases. CDR1 and CDR2 (germline): SGHNT, YYREEE (reference sequence). The CDR3 consists of 13 residues. The CDR3 DNA is TGTGCCAGCAGCTTACAGGGAGGCTCCGAGCAGTACTTC. Its translation: CASSLQGGSEQYF.